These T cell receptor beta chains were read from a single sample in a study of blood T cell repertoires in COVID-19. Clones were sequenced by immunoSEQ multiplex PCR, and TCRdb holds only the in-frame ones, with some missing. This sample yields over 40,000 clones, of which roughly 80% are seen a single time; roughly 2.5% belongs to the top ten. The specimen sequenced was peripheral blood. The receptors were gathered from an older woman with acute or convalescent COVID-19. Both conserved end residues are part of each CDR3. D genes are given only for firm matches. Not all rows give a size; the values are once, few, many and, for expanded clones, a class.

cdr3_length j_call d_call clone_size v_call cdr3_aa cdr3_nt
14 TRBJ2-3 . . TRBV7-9 CASSLAGSADTQYF TGTGCCAGCAGCTTGGCAGGGTCGGCAGATACGCAGTATTTT
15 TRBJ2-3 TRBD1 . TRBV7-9 CASSYRDRPTDTQYF TGTGCCAGCAGCTACCGGGACAGACCCACAGATACGCAGTATTTT
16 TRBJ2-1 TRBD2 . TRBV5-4 CASGGQNSGRYNEQFF TGTGCCAGCGGAGGCCAAAATAGCGGGCGGTACAATGAGCAGTTCTTC
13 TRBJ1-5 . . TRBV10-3 CAISGEQGQPQHF TGTGCCATCAGTGGAGAACAGGGCCAGCCCCAGCATTTT
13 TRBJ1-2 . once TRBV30 CARTREPSLMITF TGTGCCCGGACACGGGAACCATCTCTGATGATCACCTTC
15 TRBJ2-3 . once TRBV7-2 CASSLRRGGGDTQYF TGTGCCAGCAGCCTCAGGAGGGGGGGCGGGGATACGCAGTATTTT
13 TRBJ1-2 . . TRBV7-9 CASSVETSYGYTF TGTGCCAGCAGCGTGGAGACCTCTTATGGCTACACCTTC
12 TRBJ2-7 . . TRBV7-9 CASSLLDYEQYF TGTGCCAGCAGCTTACTAGACTACGAGCAGTACTTC
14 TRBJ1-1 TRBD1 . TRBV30 CAWNPGTGDTEAFF TGTGCCTGGAATCCCGGGACAGGGGACACTGAAGCTTTCTTT
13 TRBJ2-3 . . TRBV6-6 CASSYSTRDTQYF TGTGCCAGCAGTTACTCTACGAGAGATACGCAGTATTTT
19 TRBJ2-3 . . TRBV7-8 CASSPRDRTILGGTDTQYF TGTGCCAGCAGCCCGCGGGACAGAACCATCCTTGGGGGCACAGATACGCAGTATTTT
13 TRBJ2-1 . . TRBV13 CASSFSFSGEQFF TGTGCCAGCAGCTTCTCCTTTAGCGGTGAGCAGTTCTTC
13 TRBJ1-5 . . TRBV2 CASSNTENQPQHF TGTGCCAGCAGTAACACAGAAAATCAGCCCCAGCATTTT
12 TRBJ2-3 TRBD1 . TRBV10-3 CAIMGQGNAQYF TGTGCCATCATGGGACAGGGGAACGCGCAGTATTTT
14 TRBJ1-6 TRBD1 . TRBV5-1 CASSSEDRTSPLRF TGCGCCAGCAGCTCCGAGGACAGGACCTCACCCCTCCGCTTT
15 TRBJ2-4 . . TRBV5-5 CASSLGGIHGNIQYF TGTGCCAGCAGCTTGGGAGGGATACACGGGAACATTCAGTACTTC
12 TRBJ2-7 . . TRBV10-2 CASSPDSYEQYF TGCGCCAGCAGTCCAGACAGCTACGAGCAGTACTTC
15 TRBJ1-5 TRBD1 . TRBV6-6 CASGNYRGANQPQHF TGTGCCAGCGGGAACTACAGGGGGGCAAATCAGCCCCAGCATTTT
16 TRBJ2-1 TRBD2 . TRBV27 CASSPRAGSSYNEQFF TGTGCCAGCAGCCCCCGAGCGGGAAGCTCCTACAATGAGCAGTTCTTC
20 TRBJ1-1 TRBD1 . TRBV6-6 CASSPRTGGVSVAANTEAFF TGTGCCAGCAGTCCCCGGACAGGGGGCGTTTCAGTCGCGGCGAACACTGAAGCTTTCTTT
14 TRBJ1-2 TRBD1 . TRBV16 CASSQSGTGDGYTF TGTGCCAGCAGCCAATCTGGGACAGGGGATGGCTACACCTTC
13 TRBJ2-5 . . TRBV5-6 CASSLRYQETQYF TGTGCCAGCAGCTTGCGGTACCAAGAGACCCAGTACTTC
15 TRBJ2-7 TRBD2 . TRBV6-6 CASTPRASGAHEQYF TGTGCCAGCACCCCCCGGGCTAGCGGGGCCCACGAGCAGTACTTC
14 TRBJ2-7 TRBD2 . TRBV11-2 CASSPGTSSYEQYF TGTGCCAGCAGCCCCGGGACTAGTTCGTACGAGCAGTACTTC
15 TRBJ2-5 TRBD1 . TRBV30 CAWSRGQGIQETQYF TGTGCCTGGAGCCGGGGACAGGGGATTCAAGAGACCCAGTACTTC
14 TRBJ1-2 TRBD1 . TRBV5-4 CASSRTGYRDGYTF TGTGCCAGCAGCAGGACAGGGTACCGGGATGGCTACACCTTC
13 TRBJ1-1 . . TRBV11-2 CASSSRGNTEAFF TGTGCCAGCAGCTCCAGGGGGAACACTGAAGCTTTCTTT
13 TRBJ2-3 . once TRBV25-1 CASRMRRTGTQYF TGTGCCAGCAGGATGCGGCGCACCGGGACGCAGTATTTT
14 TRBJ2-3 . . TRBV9 CASSVSQIMDTQYF TGTGCCAGCAGCGTATCCCAGATCATGGATACGCAGTATTTT
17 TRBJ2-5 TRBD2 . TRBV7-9 CASSLGTSGGRRETQYF TGTGCCAGCAGCTTAGGGACTAGCGGGGGGCGTCGAGAGACCCAGTACTTC
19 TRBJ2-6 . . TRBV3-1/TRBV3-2 CASSPRTGTRLAGANVLTF TGTGCCAGCAGCCCGAGAACGGGAACCCGTCTGGCCGGGGCCAACGTCCTGACTTTC
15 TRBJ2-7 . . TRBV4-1 CASSQDVQGSGEQYF TGCGCCAGCAGCCAAGATGTCCAGGGATCAGGCGAGCAGTACTTC
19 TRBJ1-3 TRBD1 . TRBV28 CASSAMAGTGDKSGNTIYF TGTGCCAGCAGTGCGATGGCCGGGACAGGCGACAAATCTGGAAACACCATATATTTT
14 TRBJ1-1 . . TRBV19 CASSRGWSNAEAFF TGTGCCAGTAGTCGGGGTTGGTCGAATGCTGAAGCTTTCTTT
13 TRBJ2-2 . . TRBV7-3 CASSLYGTGELFF TGTGCCAGCAGCTTATACGGGACCGGGGAGCTGTTTTTT
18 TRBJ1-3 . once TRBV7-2 CASSLSVSTMSSGNTIYF TGTGCCAGCAGCTTATCGGTTTCCACTATGAGCTCTGGAAACACCATATATTTT
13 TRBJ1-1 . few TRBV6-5 CASGEVLNTEAFF TGTGCCAGCGGAGAGGTCTTGAACACTGAAGCTTTCTTT
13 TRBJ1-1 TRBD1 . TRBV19 CASTLTGDTEAFF TGTGCCAGTACCCTGACAGGGGACACTGAAGCTTTCTTT
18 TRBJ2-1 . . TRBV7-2 CASSLPWGGRTSHNEQFF TGTGCCAGCAGCTTACCGTGGGGGGGCAGGACGAGCCACAATGAGCAGTTCTTC
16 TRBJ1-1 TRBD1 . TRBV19 CASTLWRAGGSVEAFF TGTGCCAGTACCCTATGGAGGGCAGGGGGATCTGTTGAAGCTTTCTTT
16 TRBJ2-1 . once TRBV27 CASSLWSSGSYNEQFF TGTGCCAGCAGTTTATGGAGTAGCGGTTCCTACAATGAGCAGTTCTTC
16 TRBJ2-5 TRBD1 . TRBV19 CASRSRGGTTQETQYF TGTGCCAGCCGATCGAGAGGGGGCACGACACAAGAGACCCAGTACTTC
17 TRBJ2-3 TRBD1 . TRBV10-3 CAISAGQGARGTDTQYF TGTGCCATCAGTGCCGGGCAGGGGGCGCGAGGCACAGATACGCAGTATTTT
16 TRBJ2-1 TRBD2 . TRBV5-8 CASSLAGGKTYNEQFF TGTGCCAGCAGCTTGGCGGGAGGTAAAACATACAATGAGCAGTTCTTC
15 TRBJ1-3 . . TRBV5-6 CASSIIRGSGNTIYF TGTGCCAGCAGTATCATAAGGGGCTCTGGAAACACCATATATTTT
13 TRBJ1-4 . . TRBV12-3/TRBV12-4 CASSLRTNEKLFF TGTGCCAGCAGCCTCCGGACTAATGAAAAACTGTTTTTT
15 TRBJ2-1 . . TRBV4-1 CASSQDGQNYNEQFF TGCGCCAGCAGCCAAGACGGACAGAATTACAATGAGCAGTTCTTC
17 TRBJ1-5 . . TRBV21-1 CASSSRGVPSENQPQHF TGTGCCAGCAGCAGTAGGGGTGTCCCCTCAGAAAATCAGCCCCAGCATTTT
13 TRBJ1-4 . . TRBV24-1 CATSDSRIEKLFF TGTGCCACCAGTGATTCTAGGATTGAAAAACTGTTTTTT
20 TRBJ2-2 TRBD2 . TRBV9 CASSVGEGASGRVRSGELFF TGTGCCAGCAGCGTAGGTGAGGGGGCTAGCGGGAGAGTCCGGTCCGGGGAGCTGTTTTTT
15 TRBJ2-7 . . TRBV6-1 CASSEVGQYSYEQYF TGTGCCAGCAGTGAAGTGGGCCAGTACTCCTACGAGCAGTACTTC
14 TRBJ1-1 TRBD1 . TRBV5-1 CASGTGGAYTEAFF TGCGCCAGCGGGACAGGGGGCGCATACACTGAAGCTTTCTTT
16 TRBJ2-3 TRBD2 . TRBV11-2 CASSSGLAGPTDTQYF TGTGCCAGCAGCTCGGGACTAGCGGGGCCCACAGATACGCAGTATTTT
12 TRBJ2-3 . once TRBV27 CASSPRTDTQYF TGTGCCAGCAGTCCCCGGACTGATACGCAGTATTTT
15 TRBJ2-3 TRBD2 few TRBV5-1 CASSPQRGGTDTQYF TGCGCCAGCAGCCCTCAGCGGGGGGGCACAGATACGCAGTATTTT
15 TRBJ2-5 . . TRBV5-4 CASSLAGRSAETQYF TGTGCCAGCAGCCTTGCCGGGAGAAGCGCAGAGACCCAGTACTTC
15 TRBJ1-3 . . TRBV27 CASSLRPGSGNTIYF TGTGCCAGCAGTTTAAGGCCGGGTTCTGGAAACACCATATATTTT
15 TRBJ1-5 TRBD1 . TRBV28 CASTKRDRGNQPQHF TGTGCCAGCACCAAGCGGGACAGGGGAAATCAGCCCCAGCATTTT
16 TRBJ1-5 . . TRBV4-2 CASSQGVQGSNQPQHF TGTGCCAGCAGCCAAGGGGTCCAGGGGAGCAATCAGCCCCAGCATTTT
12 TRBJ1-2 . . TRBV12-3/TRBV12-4 CASSLSVYGYTF TGTGCCAGCAGTTTATCTGTTTATGGCTACACCTTC